The next 19 T cell receptor beta chains were all read from a single sample in a study of T cell responses to AZD1222 COVID-19 vaccine. TCRdb keeps only in-frame clones here, not all; method: immunoSEQ multiplex PCR. The sample shows about 120,000 clones, about 89% of them seen only once. Sequences were derived from peripheral blood, sampled on day 0 of AZD1222 vaccination. The receptors originated from an adult in good health.

The chain uses TRBV9 and TRBJ2-7, with D perhaps TRBD1 (5 bases). Germline-derived CDR1 and CDR2 are SGDLS and YYNGEE. V was shortened by 0 bases and J by 7 bases, with 14 bases between the two germline ends. The CDR3 has 14 residues. CDR3 DNA: TGTGCCAGCAGCGTAGGAGGCCCCAGGGCAGAGCAGTACTTC. This sequence encodes CASSVGGPRAEQYF.

This clone has a single count. The chain combines TRBV18 with TRBJ2-5; no definite D call. Deletions cut 3 bases from V and 3 bases from J, with 8 bases between. The CDR3 contains 13 residues. Per the germline V gene, CDR1 is KGHSH and CDR2 is LQKENI. This CDR3 reads CASSPIPEETQYF. Here the CDR3 DNA reads TGTGCCAGCTCACCCATCCCGGAAGAGACCCAGTACTTC.

The CDR3 DNA sequence: TGCGCCAGCAGCCCGGACGGGGGGGGTGGCTACACCTTC. Protein: CASSPDGGGGYTF. The chain couples TRBV5-1 to TRBJ1-2, with D possibly TRBD1 on 5 matching bases. Germline CDR1 SGHRS, CDR2 YFSETQ. V was clipped by 4 bases and J by 7 bases, with 14 bases between them. This CDR3 region has 13 residues.

V and J are TRBV20-1 and TRBJ2-5, with 10 bases that match TRBD2. Germline loops: CDR1 DFQATT, CDR2 SNEGSKA (reference sequence). The V segment lost 3 bases and the J segment 5 bases; nucleotides outside the gene matches: 3. The CDR3 sequence is 13 residues long. CDR3 coding DNA: TGCAGTGCTAGTAGCGGGGGGAGGGAGACCCAGTACTTC. Translated: CSASSGGRETQYF.

The V and J genes are TRBV7-8 and TRBJ1-5; 7 bases line up with TRBD1. Trimming took 2 bases from V and 4 from J; bases not matched to a gene: 8. Germline CDR1 SGHVS, CDR2 FQNEAQ. The CDR3 totals 16 residues. CDR3: CASSLLTGDLNQPQHF. In DNA form, the CDR3 reads TGTGCCAGCAGCTTACTTACAGGGGACCTTAATCAGCCCCAGCATTTT.

The V call is TRBV11-2, the J call TRBJ1-1; D unclear. The CDR3 sequence is 12 residues long. CDR1 and CDR2 (germline): SGHAT, FQNNGV. V gave up 2 bases and J gave up 10 bases, with 11 bases separating them. CDR3 amino acids: CASSLSGLGAFF. The CDR3 DNA follows: TGTGCCAGCAGCTTATCAGGCTTAGGAGCTTTCTTT.

The chain has TRBV5-1 and TRBJ2-1; D gene ambiguous. The length of the CDR3 is 12 residues. In germline, CDR1 is SGHRS, CDR2 YFSETQ. Trimming stripped 0 bases from V and 14 bases from J, with 12 bases between. For the CDR3, the DNA is TGCGCCAGCAGCTTGGAGGCCAACCGTGAGTTCTTC. This encodes CASSLEANREFF.

The chain uses TRBV9 and TRBJ2-1; D is ambiguous. The CDR3 consists of 12 residues. CDR1 is SGDLS, CDR2 YYNGEE, per germline. V was pared by 1 base and J by 7 bases, with 6 bases between. CDR3 amino acids: CASSVPGNEQFF. The CDR3 region has the DNA TGTGCCAGCAGCGTACCGGGTAATGAGCAGTTCTTC.

V gene TRBV27 combines with J gene TRBJ1-1; unclear D gene. This CDR3 is 17 amino acids long. V lost 2 bases and J 4 bases, leaving 20 bases between the germline ends. CDR1 and CDR2 from the germline V gene are MNHEY and SMNVEV (reference sequence). The CDR3 reads CASSLVSPAVVGTEAFF. The CDR3 nucleotides are TGTGCCAGCAGTTTAGTCAGTCCTGCCGTGGTGGGCACTGAAGCTTTCTTT.

CDR3 DNA sequence: TGTGCCAGCAGTGTTGAGGGGGCAAGCCACGAGCAGTACTTC. Translating gives CASSVEGASHEQYF. The chain has TRBV2 and TRBJ2-7, with TRBD1 matching over 7 bases. V lost 4 bases and J lost 5; bases outside the gene matches: 8. The CDR3 length is 14 residues. The germline CDR1 and CDR2 sequences are SNHLY and FYNNEI.

V gene TRBV19 combines with J gene TRBJ1-2; TRBD1 matches 7 bases. CDR1 is LNHDA and CDR2 is SQIVND in the germline V gene (reference sequence). Unmatched junction bases numbered 5, after V lost 6 bases and J lost 4 bases. This CDR3 is 13 amino acids long. DNA of the CDR3: TGTGCCAGTAGACCCGGACAGGTCTATGGCTACACCTTC. It codes for CASRPGQVYGYTF.

CDR3 sequence (DNA): TGTGCCAGCAGTGAAGGAGGGTGGACTGGGGGTCACACTGAAGCTTTCTTT. Amino acid sequence: CASSEGGWTGGHTEAFF. The chain couples TRBV6-1 to TRBJ1-1, with D possibly matching TRBD1 (5 bases). From germline, CDR1 is MNHNS and CDR2 SASEGT. V dropped 1 base and J dropped 3 bases, with 18 bases sitting between them. This CDR3 has 17 amino acids.

The chain uses TRBV18 and TRBJ1-1; weak D call: TRBD1 (5 bases). The CDR3 covers 12 residues. Germline CDR1 is KGHSH and CDR2 is LQKENI. The germline V and J ends were trimmed by 3 bases and 6 bases, with 8 bases remaining between them. CDR3 protein: CASSPGDAEAFF. Here the CDR3 DNA reads TGTGCCAGCTCACCGGGGGACGCTGAAGCTTTCTTT. The full variable domain, with the rest looked up from reference TRBV18 and TRBJ1-1, is NAGVMQNPRHLVRRRGQEARLRCSPMKGHSHVYWYRQLPEEGLKFMVYLQKENIIDESGMPKERFSAEFPKEGPSILRIQQVVRGDSAAYFCASSPGDAEAFFGQGTRLTVV.

The chain carries TRBV7-2 and TRBJ2-7; tentatively, D is TRBD2 (6 bases). The CDR3 has 16 amino acids. Trimming took off 5 bases at V and 2 bases at J, with 19 bases between the two ends. Germline V gives CDR1 SGHTA, CDR2 FQGNSA. The CDR3 loop reads CASSPLGLKLTYEQYF. The CDR3 coding sequence is TGTGCCAGCAGCCCGCTGGGACTCAAACTGACCTACGAGCAGTACTTC.

The V and J genes are TRBV7-2 and TRBJ2-2, with D maybe TRBD2 (6 bases). Germline CDR1 and CDR2: SGHTA and FQGNSA. This CDR3 is built from 15 residues. Trimming pared 4 bases from V and 5 bases from J, leaving 14 bases between. CDR3 coding DNA: TGTGCCAGCAGCTATCCGGGGGTAGGAACCGGGGAGCTGTTTTTT. The encoded protein is CASSYPGVGTGELFF. The whole variable domain, remainder taken from reference TRBV7-2 and TRBJ2-2, is GAGVSQSPSNKVTEKGKDVELRCDPISGHTALYWYRQSLGQGLEFLIYFQGNSAPDKSGLPSDRFSAERTGGSVSTLTIQRTQQEDSAVYLCASSYPGVGTGELFFGEGSRLTVL.

The DNA for the CDR3 is TGTGCCAGCAGTGAGTCGGCCAGCTCCTACGAGCAGTACTTC. Protein product: CASSESASSYEQYF. The rearrangement joins TRBV2 to TRBJ2-7, with D hard to call. This CDR3 contains 14 residues. Germline V gene data show CDR1 as SNHLY and CDR2 as FYNNEI. Trimming left V 3 bases short and J 0 bases short, with 9 bases between.

The chain links TRBV7-6 to TRBJ1-1; D possibly corresponds to TRBD1 (6 bases). There are 14 residues in the CDR3. Germline assignment: CDR1 SGHVS and CDR2 FNYEAQ. Trimming cost V 1 base and J 2 bases, with 8 bases left between them. The CDR3 is CASSLGTDNTEAFF. The DNA of the CDR3 is TGTGCCAGCAGCTTAGGGACAGACAACACTGAAGCTTTCTTT.

This clone was seen a few times. The V gene is TRBV25-1, the J gene TRBJ2-7, with TRBD1 matching over 9 bases. Germline V gene sequence: CDR1 MGHDK, CDR2 SYGVNS. The CDR3 has 15 residues. After removal of 4 bases from V and 7 bases from J, the junction contained 11 bases not matched to a gene. CDR3 residues: CASSAPGTGINEQYF. The DNA for the CDR3 is TGTGCCAGCAGTGCACCCGGGACAGGGATTAATGAGCAGTACTTC.

The sample holds one count of this clone. The chain carries TRBV6-6 and TRBJ1-5; D is possibly TRBD1 (5 bases). The length of the CDR3 is 14 residues. V was trimmed by 6 bases and J by 6 bases, leaving 15 bases between them. The germline gives CDR1 MNHNY, CDR2 SVGAGI (reference sequence). The CDR3 loop is CASSPEGRSQPQHF. The CDR3 DNA reads as TGTGCCAGCAGCCCAGAGGGGAGATCTCAGCCCCAGCATTTT.